This T cell receptor (beta chain) was captured by sequencing in a study of blood T cell repertoires in COVID-19. Overall study: Sample material is recorded as cDNA or gDNA derived from T cells, B-cell-depleted T cells, or PBMCs.

In the authors' workflow: From reference gene primer amplification, estimates of nucleated cell counts were derived. Sequencing was performed with immunoSEQ multiplex PCR; in TCRdb, only in-frame clones are kept and a portion is missing. D and trimming were read from the DNA, whereas the V and J calls and clone size are those reported in that table. The data show fewer than 250,000 clones, under 85% seen once. The receptor's source is a human donor in a cohort sampled during active COVID-19. The source material was peripheral blood.

CDR3 in DNA: TGTGCCAGCAGCAAAGAAGGGAGCGTGGGGTGCTCCTACGAGCAGTACTTC. Protein: CASSKEGSVGCSYEQYF. This chain joins TRBV21-1 and TRBJ2-7; the listed D gene, TRBD2, was not tested against the DNA. TRBV21-1 is described as a pseudogene. This CDR3 contains 17 residues.